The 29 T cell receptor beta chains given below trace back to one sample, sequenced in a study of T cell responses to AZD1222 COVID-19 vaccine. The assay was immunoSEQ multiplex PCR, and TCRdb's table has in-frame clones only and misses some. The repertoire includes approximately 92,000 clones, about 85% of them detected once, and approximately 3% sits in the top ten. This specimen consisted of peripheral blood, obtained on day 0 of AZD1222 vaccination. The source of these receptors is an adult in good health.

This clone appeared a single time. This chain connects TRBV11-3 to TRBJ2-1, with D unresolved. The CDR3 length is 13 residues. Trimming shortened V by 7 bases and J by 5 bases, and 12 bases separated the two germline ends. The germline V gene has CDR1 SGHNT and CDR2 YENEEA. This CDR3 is CASTPGLDNEQFF. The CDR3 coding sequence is TGTGCCAGCACCCCTGGGTTAGACAATGAGCAGTTCTTC.

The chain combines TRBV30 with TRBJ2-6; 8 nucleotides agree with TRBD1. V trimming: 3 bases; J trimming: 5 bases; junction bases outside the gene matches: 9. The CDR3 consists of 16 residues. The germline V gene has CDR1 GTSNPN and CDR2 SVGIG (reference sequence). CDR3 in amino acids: CAWRPGQGRRANVLTF. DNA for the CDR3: TGTGCCTGGAGACCCGGACAGGGCCGGCGGGCCAACGTCCTGACTTTC. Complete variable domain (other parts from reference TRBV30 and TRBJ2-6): SQTIHQWPATLVQPVGSPLSLECTVEGTSNPNLYWYRQAAGRGLQLLFYSVGIGQISSEVPQNLSASRPQDRQFILSSKKLLLSDSGFYLCAWRPGQGRRANVLTFGAGSRLTVL.

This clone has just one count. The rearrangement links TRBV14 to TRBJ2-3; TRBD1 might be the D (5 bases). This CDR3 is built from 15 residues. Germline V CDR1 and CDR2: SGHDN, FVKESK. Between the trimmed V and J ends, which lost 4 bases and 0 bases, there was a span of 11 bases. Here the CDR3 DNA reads TGTGCCAGCAGCCGACAGCTGGGAAGCACAGATACGCAGTATTTT. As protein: CASSRQLGSTDTQYF.

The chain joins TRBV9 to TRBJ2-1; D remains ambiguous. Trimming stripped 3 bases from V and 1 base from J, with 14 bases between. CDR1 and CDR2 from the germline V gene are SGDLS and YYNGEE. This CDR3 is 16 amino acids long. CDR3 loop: CASSESAHRSYNEQFF. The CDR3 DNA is TGTGCCAGCAGCGAAAGTGCACATCGGTCCTACAATGAGCAGTTCTTC.

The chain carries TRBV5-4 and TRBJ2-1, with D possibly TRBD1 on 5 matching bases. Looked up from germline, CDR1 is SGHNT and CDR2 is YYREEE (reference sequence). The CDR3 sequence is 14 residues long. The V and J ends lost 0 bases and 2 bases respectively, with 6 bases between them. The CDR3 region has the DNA TGTGCCAGCAGCTTGGGGGGCCCCTACAATGAGCAGTTCTTC. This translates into CASSLGGPYNEQFF.

CDR3 bases: TGTGCCAGCAGCATTACAGGGGTAGGGGAAAAACTGTTTTTT. Translation gives CASSITGVGEKLFF. The chain is built from TRBV7-9 and TRBJ1-4, with 7 bases fitting TRBD1. J was trimmed by 8 bases and V by 5 bases; bases with no gene match: 8. CDR3 length equals 14 residues. Germline CDR1 SEHNR, CDR2 FQNEAQ (reference sequence).

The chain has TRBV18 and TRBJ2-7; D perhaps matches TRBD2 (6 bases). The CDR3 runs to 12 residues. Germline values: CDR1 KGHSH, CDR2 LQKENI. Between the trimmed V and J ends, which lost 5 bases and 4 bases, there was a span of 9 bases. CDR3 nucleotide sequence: TGTGCCAGCTCAATCGGGGGTTACGAGCAGTACGTC. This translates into CASSIGGYEQYV.

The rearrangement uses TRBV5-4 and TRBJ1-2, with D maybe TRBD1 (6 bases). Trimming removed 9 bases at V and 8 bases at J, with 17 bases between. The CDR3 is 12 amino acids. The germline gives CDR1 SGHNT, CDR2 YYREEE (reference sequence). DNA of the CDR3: TGTGCCACCGCTTTCGGCAGGGGAGGCTACACCTTC. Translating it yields CATAFGRGGYTF.

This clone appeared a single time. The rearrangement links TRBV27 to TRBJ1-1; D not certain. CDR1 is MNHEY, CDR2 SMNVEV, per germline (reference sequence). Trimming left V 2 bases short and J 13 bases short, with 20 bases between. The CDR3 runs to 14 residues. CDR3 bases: TGTGCCAGCAGTTTAATGAAGACCGCGTCCTCTTTTTTCTTT. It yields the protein CASSLMKTASSFFF.

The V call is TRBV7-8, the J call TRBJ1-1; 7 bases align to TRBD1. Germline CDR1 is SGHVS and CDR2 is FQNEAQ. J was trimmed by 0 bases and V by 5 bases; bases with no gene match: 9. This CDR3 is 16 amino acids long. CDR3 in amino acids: CASSGDRVGMNTEAFF. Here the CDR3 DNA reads TGTGCCAGCAGCGGCGACAGGGTCGGGATGAACACTGAAGCTTTCTTT.

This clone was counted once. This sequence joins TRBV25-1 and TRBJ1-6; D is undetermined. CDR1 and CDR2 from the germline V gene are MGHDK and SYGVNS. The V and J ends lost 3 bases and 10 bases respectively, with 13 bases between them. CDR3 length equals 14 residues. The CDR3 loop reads CASSDTPALSPLHF. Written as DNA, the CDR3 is TGTGCCAGCAGTGACACACCAGCCCTCTCACCCCTCCACTTT.

The CDR3 protein is CASSYSTGPGELFF. The CDR3 bases are TGTGCCAGCAGTTACTCGACAGGGCCCGGGGAGCTGTTTTTT. The V gene is TRBV6-5, the J gene TRBJ2-2; 7 bases fit TRBD1. This CDR3 has 14 amino acids. Germline CDR1 and CDR2: MNHEY and SVGAGI. V lost 0 bases to trimming and J lost 6 bases; unmatched junction nucleotides: 1.

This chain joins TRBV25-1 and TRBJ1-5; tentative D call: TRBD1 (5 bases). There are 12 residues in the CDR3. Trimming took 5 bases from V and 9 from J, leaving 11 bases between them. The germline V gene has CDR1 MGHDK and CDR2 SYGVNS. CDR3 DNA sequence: TGTGCCAGCAGTATTGGGGGGGGGCCCCAGCATTTT. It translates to CASSIGGGPQHF.

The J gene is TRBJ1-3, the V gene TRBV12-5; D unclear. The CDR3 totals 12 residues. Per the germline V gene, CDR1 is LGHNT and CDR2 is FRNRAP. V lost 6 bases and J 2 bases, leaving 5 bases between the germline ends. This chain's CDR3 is CASGPPGNTIYF. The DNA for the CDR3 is TGTGCTAGTGGCCCTCCTGGAAACACCATATATTTT.

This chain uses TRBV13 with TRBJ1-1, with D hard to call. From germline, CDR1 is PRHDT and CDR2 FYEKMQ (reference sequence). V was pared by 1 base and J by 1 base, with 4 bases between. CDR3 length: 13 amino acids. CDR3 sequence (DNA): TGTGCCAGCAGCTTAGCACAGAACACTGAAGCTTTCTTT. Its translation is CASSLAQNTEAFF.

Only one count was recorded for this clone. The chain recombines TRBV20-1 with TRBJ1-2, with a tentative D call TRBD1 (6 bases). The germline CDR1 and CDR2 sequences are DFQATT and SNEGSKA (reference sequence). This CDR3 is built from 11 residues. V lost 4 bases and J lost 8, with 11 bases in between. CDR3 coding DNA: TGCAGTGCTATGGGGGGGCCCGGCTACACCTTC. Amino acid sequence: CSAMGGPGYTF.

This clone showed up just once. Here the CDR3 DNA reads TGTGCCAGCAGCTTATCGAGGACTAGCGGGACCGAGCAGTACGTC. It codes for CASSLSRTSGTEQYV. The rearrangement uses TRBV13 and TRBJ2-7; 12 nucleotides agree with TRBD2. The CDR3 runs 15 residues. Germline lookup yields CDR1 PRHDT and CDR2 FYEKMQ (reference sequence). The J segment lost 6 bases and the V segment lost 2 bases, leaving 5 bases of the junction unmatched.

DNA of the CDR3: TGTGCCAGCAGCCCTTACTCCTACGAGCAGTACTTC. Residues: CASSPYSYEQYF. The V gene is TRBV7-2, the J gene TRBJ2-7; D unclear. This CDR3 has 12 amino acids. Germline assignment: CDR1 SGHTA and CDR2 FQGNSA. V was pared by 5 bases and J by 0 bases, with 5 bases between.

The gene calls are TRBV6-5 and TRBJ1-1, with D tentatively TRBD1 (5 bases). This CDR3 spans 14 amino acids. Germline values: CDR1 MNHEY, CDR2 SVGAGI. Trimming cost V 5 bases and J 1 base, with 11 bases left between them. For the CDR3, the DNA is TGTGCCAGCAGTAGCCAGGGAAAGAACACTGAAGCTTTCTTT. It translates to CASSSQGKNTEAFF.

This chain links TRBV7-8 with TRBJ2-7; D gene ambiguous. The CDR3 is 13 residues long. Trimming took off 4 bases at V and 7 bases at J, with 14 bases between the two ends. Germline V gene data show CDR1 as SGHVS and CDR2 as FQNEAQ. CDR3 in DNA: TGTGCCAGCAGCTCTAAGGGCCCCCTGGAGCAGTACTTC. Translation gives CASSSKGPLEQYF.

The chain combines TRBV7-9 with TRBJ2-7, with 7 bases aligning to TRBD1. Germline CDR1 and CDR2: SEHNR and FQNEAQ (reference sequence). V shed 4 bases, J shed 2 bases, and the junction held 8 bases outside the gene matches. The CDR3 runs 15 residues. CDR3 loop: CASSSHRDRPYEQYF. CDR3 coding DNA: TGTGCCAGCAGCTCACACCGGGACAGACCCTACGAGCAGTACTTC.

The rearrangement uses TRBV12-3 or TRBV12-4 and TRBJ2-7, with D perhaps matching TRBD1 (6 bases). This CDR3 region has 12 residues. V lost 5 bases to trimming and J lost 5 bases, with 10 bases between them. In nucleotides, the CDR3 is TGTGCCAGCAGTCAGGGGCTACACGAGCAGTACGTC. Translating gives CASSQGLHEQYV.

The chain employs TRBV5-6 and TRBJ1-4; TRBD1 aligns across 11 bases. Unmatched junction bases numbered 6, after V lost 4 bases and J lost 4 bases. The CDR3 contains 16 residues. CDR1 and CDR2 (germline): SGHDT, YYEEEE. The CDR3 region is CASSQRGTGGNEKLFF. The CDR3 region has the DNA TGTGCCAGCAGCCAGCGAGGGACAGGGGGTAATGAAAAACTGTTTTTT.

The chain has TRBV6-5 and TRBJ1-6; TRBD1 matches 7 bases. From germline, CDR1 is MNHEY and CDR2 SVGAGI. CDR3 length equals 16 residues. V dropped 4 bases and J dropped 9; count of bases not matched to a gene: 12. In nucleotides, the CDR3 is TGTGCCAGCAGTTCCGCCGACAGGGCCAGGGGTTCACCCCTCCACTTT. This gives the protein CASSSADRARGSPLHF.

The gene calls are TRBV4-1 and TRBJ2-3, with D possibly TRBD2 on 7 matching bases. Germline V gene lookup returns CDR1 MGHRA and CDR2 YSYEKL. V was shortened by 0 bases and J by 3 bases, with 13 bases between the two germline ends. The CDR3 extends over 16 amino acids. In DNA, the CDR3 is TGCGCCAGCAGCCAAGAGGGGGGGGGCTTAACAGATACGCAGTATTTT. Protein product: CASSQEGGGLTDTQYF.

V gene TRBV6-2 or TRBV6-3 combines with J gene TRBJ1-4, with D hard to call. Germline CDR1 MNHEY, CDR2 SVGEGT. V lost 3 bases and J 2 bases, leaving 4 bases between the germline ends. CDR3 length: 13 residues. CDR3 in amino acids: CASSYLTNEKLFF. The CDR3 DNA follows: TGTGCCAGCAGTTATTTGACTAATGAAAAACTGTTTTTT.

CDR3 nucleotide sequence: TGTGCCAGCAGATTTCGCGGACAGGGAGCAGGGGGCTACACCTTC. Its protein product is CASRFRGQGAGGYTF. This chain links TRBV6-5 with TRBJ1-2, with 8 nucleotides matching TRBD1. V gave up 6 bases and J gave up 8 bases; unmatched junction bases: 14. Germline CDR1 reads MNHEY; CDR2 reads SVGAGI. CDR3 length: 15 amino acids.

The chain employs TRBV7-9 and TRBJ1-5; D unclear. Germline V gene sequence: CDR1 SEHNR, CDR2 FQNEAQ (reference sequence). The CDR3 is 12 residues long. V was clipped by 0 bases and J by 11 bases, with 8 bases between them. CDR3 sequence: CASSLATRAQHF. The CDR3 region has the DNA TGTGCCAGCAGCTTAGCGACACGGGCCCAGCATTTT.

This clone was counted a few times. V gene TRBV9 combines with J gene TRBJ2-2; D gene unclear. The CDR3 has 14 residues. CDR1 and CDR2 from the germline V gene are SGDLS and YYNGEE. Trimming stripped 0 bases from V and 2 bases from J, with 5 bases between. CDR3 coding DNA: TGTGCCAGCAGCGTAGCCCCAAACACCGGGGAGCTGTTTTTT. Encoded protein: CASSVAPNTGELFF.